This T cell receptor (gamma chain) was observed in a study of γδ T cells in repeated Plasmodium falciparum infection. The CDR3 contains 13 residues. The germline CDR1 and CDR2 sequences are VENAVY and YDSYNSRV. Flow sorting of PBMC yielded separate Vgamma9/Vdelta2+ and Vdelta2-negative gammadelta T cell populations for bulk repertoire analysis. TCRdb reanalysed the multiplex PCR reads with CATT. The sample has 25,000 to 35,000 gamma-chain clones, approximately 1.4% seen once; the top ten hold roughly 21%. Concerning this clone itself: This likely came from a read error, as a far larger clone is one base away. This specimen includes other DNA sequences encoding the same CDR3.

Sample: gamma-delta T cells from blood. The receptor comes from a pool of human donors (malaria-infected and uninfected, not separated). The J gene went uncalled, whereas the V gene is TRGV8. For the CDR3, the DNA is TGTGCCACCTGGTCCCCCACTGGTTGGTTCAAGATTTTT. Translation gives CATWSPTGWFKIF.